The 21 T cell receptor beta chains given below trace back to one sample, sequenced in a study of tumor T cells in aggressive B-cell lymphoma. Profiled with immunoSEQ multiplex PCR; TCRdb holds only in-frame clones, not every one. The table lists about 3,500 clones, about 89% of them singletons, with 5.8% in the top ten. Sequencing was done on a sample of tumor tissue. Every receptor here comes from an adult with diffuse large B cell lymphoma.

DNA of the CDR3: TGTGCCAGCAGTTTTGTTGGGGTATGGTTGCCTAGCTGGGGCTACACCTTC. This gives the protein CASSFVGVWLPSWGYTF. The V and J genes are TRBV27 and TRBJ1-2; D is uncertain. CDR3 size: 17 residues. The germline gives CDR1 MNHEY, CDR2 SMNVEV (reference sequence). With 3 bases removed from V and 8 bases from J, the gap between germline ends came to 25 bases.

This clone was seen just once. The V call is TRBV6-5, the J call TRBJ1-4; the D is unclear. Germline assignment: CDR1 MNHEY and CDR2 SVGAGI. The CDR3 sequence is 12 residues long. The V and J ends lost 7 bases and 5 bases respectively, with 8 bases between them. Written as DNA, the CDR3 is TGTGCCAGCACAAGCGGGAATGAAAAACTGTTTTTT. Translating gives CASTSGNEKLFF.

This chain joins TRBV4-3 and TRBJ2-6; TRBD1 agrees at 8 bases. Germline lookup yields CDR1 LGHNA and CDR2 YSLEER. The CDR3 is 22 residues long. Trimming took 0 bases from V and 5 from J; bases not matched to a gene: 21. CDR3 in DNA: TGCGCCAGCAGCCAAGATAGGGGCAGGGGGCGGAACTCGGGTCTCTGGGCCAACGTCCTGACTTTC. It translates to CASSQDRGRGRNSGLWANVLTF.

V usage is TRBV28 and J usage is TRBJ2-5, with D maybe TRBD2 (7 bases). The CDR3 totals 14 residues. V lost 3 bases and J lost 5, with 13 bases in between. The germline CDR1 and CDR2 sequences are MDHEN and SYDVKM. The CDR3 reads CASSLPGGMETQYF. DNA for the CDR3: TGTGCCAGCAGTTTGCCGGGGGGCATGGAGACCCAGTACTTC.

The genes are TRBV6-5 and TRBJ2-3; TRBD2 agrees at 7 bases. V shed 3 bases, J shed 3 bases, and the junction held 6 bases outside the gene matches. This CDR3 region has 15 residues. Germline V lookup: CDR1 MNHEY, CDR2 SVGAGI. CDR3 bases: TGTGCCAGCAGTTATTCCCCGGGAGGAACAGATACGCAGTATTTT. Translated, it gives CASSYSPGGTDTQYF.

This clone has only a few counts. The chain has TRBV29-1 and TRBJ2-7; 10 bases match TRBD1. With V trimmed by 5 bases and J by 4 bases, 8 bases remained unmatched. Germline CDR1 reads SQVTM; CDR2 reads ANQGSEA. The CDR3 spans 14 residues. CDR3 DNA: TGCAGCGTTCCCGGGACAGGGGCCTTATACGAGCAGTACTTC. Amino acids: CSVPGTGALYEQYF.

The gene calls are TRBV5-1 and TRBJ2-3; 14 nucleotides line up with TRBD2. From germline, CDR1 is SGHRS and CDR2 YFSETQ. This CDR3 comprises 15 residues. J lost 3 bases, V lost 7 bases, and 4 bases had no gene match. As DNA, the CDR3 is TGCGCCAGCGGAGGGACTAGCGGGAGAACAGATACGCAGTATTTT. It specifies CASGGTSGRTDTQYF.

This sequence joins TRBV12-5 and TRBJ1-1; D remains ambiguous. This CDR3 contains 13 residues. Germline V lookup: CDR1 LGHNT, CDR2 FRNRAP. The ends were cut back, 7 bases at V and 5 bases at J, with 14 bases in the middle. The CDR3 reads CASVPRGGTEAFF. The CDR3 bases are TGTGCTAGTGTCCCCCGAGGAGGGACTGAAGCTTTCTTT.

This clone has just a few counts. V gene TRBV27 combines with J gene TRBJ1-2; D is unclear. Germline V gives CDR1 MNHEY, CDR2 SMNVEV (reference sequence). With 3 bases removed from V and 5 bases from J, the gap between germline ends came to 10 bases. The CDR3 runs 13 residues. The CDR3 DNA reads TGTGCCAGCAGTTTCAGCAGGAAATATGGCTACACCTTC. Translation: CASSFSRKYGYTF.

The chain employs TRBV20-1 and TRBJ1-2; maybe TRBD1 (5 bases). V was cut by 7 bases and J by 5 bases, with 11 bases left in between. This CDR3 spans 11 amino acids. Germline V gives CDR1 DFQATT, CDR2 SNEGSKA (reference sequence). The CDR3 protein is CSGPREYGYTF. CDR3 DNA: TGCAGTGGTCCCAGGGAATATGGCTACACCTTC.

About this clone itself: The junction shows a germline mismatch at one end, possibly a read error. CDR3 sequence (DNA): TGTGCCAGCAGCACCGACACTGAAGTTTTCTTT. The encoded protein is CASSTDTEVFF. V gene TRBV7-9 combines with J gene TRBJ1-1; the D is unclear. Germline V gene data show CDR1 as SEHNR and CDR2 as FQNEAQ (reference sequence). This CDR3 region has 11 residues.

The V and J genes are TRBV7-2 and TRBJ2-2; a possible D gene is TRBD2 (5 bases). CDR1 and CDR2 from the germline V gene are SGHTA and FQGNSA. Trimming removed 9 bases at V and 5 bases at J, with 10 bases between. This CDR3 is 12 amino acids long. This CDR3 is CASPTITGELFF. The CDR3 nucleotides read TGTGCCAGTCCGACTATTACCGGGGAGCTGTTTTTT.

The rearrangement uses TRBV6-4 and TRBJ2-5, with 7 bases that match TRBD1. CDR1 and CDR2 from the germline V gene are MRHNA and SNTAGT. V trimming: 0 bases; J trimming: 3 bases; junction bases outside the gene matches: 7. The CDR3 spans 16 residues. CDR3 sequence: CASSDSEGAREETQYF. CDR3 DNA: TGTGCCAGCAGTGACTCAGAGGGGGCGCGGGAAGAGACCCAGTACTTC.

CDR3 protein: CSVLGDYSEGEQFF. As DNA, the CDR3 is TGCAGCGTGTTAGGAGATTATAGTGAGGGTGAGCAGTTCTTC. The chain couples TRBV29-1 to TRBJ2-1; D is possibly TRBD2 (5 bases). Germline V CDR1 and CDR2: SQVTM, ANQGSEA. Trimming cost V 6 bases and J 9 bases, with 21 bases left between them. This CDR3 has 14 residues.

This chain connects TRBV29-1 to TRBJ2-1, with TRBD2 matching 12 bases. CDR1 and CDR2 (germline): SQVTM, ANQGSEA. V gave up 7 bases and J gave up 4 bases; unmatched junction bases: 20. The CDR3 has 19 residues. The CDR3 region has the DNA TGCAGCGGTGACGGACAGGGTACGACTAGCGGGAGTTGGTACAATGAGCAGTTCTTC. It specifies CSGDGQGTTSGSWYNEQFF.

In regard to this clone: Additional DNA sequences in this sample encode the identical CDR3. This chain links TRBV28 with TRBJ1-3, with D unresolved. Trimming stripped 3 bases from V and 4 bases from J, with 22 bases between. Germline V gene data show CDR1 as MDHEN and CDR2 as SYDVKM. The CDR3 loop spans 18 amino acids. The CDR3, as DNA: TGTGCCAGCAGTTTTGGTCCCGCGGGCGGTCGGGCCGGAAACACCATATATTTT. Translated, it gives CASSFGPAGGRAGNTIYF.

A single count supports this clone. The chain has TRBV5-1 and TRBJ2-7; TRBD1 aligns across 9 bases. This CDR3 region has 14 residues. Looked up from germline, CDR1 is SGHRS and CDR2 is YFSETQ. The V gene end was trimmed by 4 bases and the J gene end by 6 bases; junction bases not matched to a gene: 8. CDR3: CASSLSRQGGEQYF. The CDR3 DNA reads TGCGCCAGCAGCCTCTCCCGACAGGGGGGCGAGCAGTACTTC.

This chain links TRBV19 with TRBJ2-2; D possibly corresponds to TRBD1 (5 bases). This CDR3 is 11 amino acids long. The germline V and J ends were trimmed by 9 bases and 7 bases, with 9 bases remaining between them. Per the germline V gene, CDR1 is LNHDA and CDR2 is SQIVND (reference sequence). The CDR3 coding sequence is TGTGCCAGCACAGACAGCGGGGAGCTGTTTTTT. Translated: CASTDSGELFF.

The chain carries TRBV7-9 and TRBJ2-5, with D unclear. This CDR3 spans 13 amino acids. Trimming pared 6 bases from V and 5 bases from J, leaving 13 bases between. From germline, CDR1 is SEHNR and CDR2 FQNEAQ (reference sequence). The CDR3 nucleotides read TGTGCCAGCAGAAAAGCGAGCAAGGAGACCCAGTACTTC. It yields the protein CASRKASKETQYF.

V usage is TRBV7-7 and J usage is TRBJ2-5; D is uncertain. The CDR3 spans 17 residues. V lost 3 bases, J lost 5 bases, and 22 bases lay in between. CDR1 and CDR2 from the germline V gene are SSHAT and FNYEAQ (reference sequence). The DNA of the CDR3 is TGTGCCAGCAGCTTGGCCCCCCCTAGTAGGCTCGCGGAGACCCAGTACTTC. Amino acids: CASSLAPPSRLAETQYF.

The V call is TRBV4-2, the J call TRBJ2-6; TRBD1 agrees at 7 bases. The CDR3 consists of 15 residues. Germline CDR1 reads LGHNA; CDR2 reads YNFKEQ. J gave up 4 bases and V 3 bases, and 3 bases lay outside the gene matches. The CDR3 DNA reads as TGTGCCAGCAGCCAGACAGGGTCCGGGGCCAACGTCCTGACTTTC. Translating gives CASSQTGSGANVLTF.